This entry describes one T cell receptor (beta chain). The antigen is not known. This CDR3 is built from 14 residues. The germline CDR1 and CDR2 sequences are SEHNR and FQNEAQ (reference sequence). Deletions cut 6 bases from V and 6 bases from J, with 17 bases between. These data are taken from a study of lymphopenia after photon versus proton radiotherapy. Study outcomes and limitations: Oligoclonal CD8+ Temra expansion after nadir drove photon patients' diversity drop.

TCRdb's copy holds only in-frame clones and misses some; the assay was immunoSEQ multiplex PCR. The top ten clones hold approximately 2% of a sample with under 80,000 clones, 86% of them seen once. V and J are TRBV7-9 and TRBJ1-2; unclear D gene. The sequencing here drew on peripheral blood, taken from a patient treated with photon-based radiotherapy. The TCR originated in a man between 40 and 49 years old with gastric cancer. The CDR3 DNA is TGTGCCAGCAGACTAGGTAGCGGATCAAATGGCTACACCTTC. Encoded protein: CASRLGSGSNGYTF.